This T cell receptor beta chain was captured in a study of T cell changes during pregnancy in multiple sclerosis. J gave up 12 bases and V 4 bases, and 4 bases lay outside the gene matches. The CDR3 covers 13 residues. Germline CDR1 and CDR2: SGHNT and YYREEE (reference sequence). Sequenced by immunoSEQ multiplex PCR; TCRdb stores in-frame clones only, minus some. Seen here are about 41,000 clones, 85% to 95% observed once, and the top ten hold 6.5% to 9%. The gene calls are TRBV5-4 and TRBJ2-1; 13 bases are a match to TRBD2. The sequence derives from a female donor with multiple sclerosis, enrolled in a pregnancy study. Sample: CD8+ T cells from peripheral blood mononuclear cells, taken in the third trimester of pregnancy. The CDR3 sequence is CASSDGTSGMQFF. The CDR3 region has the DNA TGTGCCAGCAGCGACGGGACTAGCGGGATGCAGTTCTTC.